Listed below are T cell receptor beta chains from one sample, sequenced in a study of identical twins. Using its own MiXCR run on the 5' RACE reads, TCRdb lists one record per CDR3 protein. The sample records some 600,000 distinct CDR3 sequences, 7.1% being singletons. These data were likewise used in another study, on yellow fever vaccine responses in identical twins.

Sample: PBMCs. The receptors stem from a woman aged 18-29 years in good health. Both conserved end residues are part of each CDR3. A D gene is named only where the DNA matches it firmly. The size field is filled for only some rows; it gives once, few, many or a size class.

D: NA; length: 12; size: few; J: TRBJ2-3; V: TRBV3-1; CDR3: CASRRDTDTQYF; DNA: TGTGCCAGCAGGCGGGACACAGATACGCAGTATTTT
D: NA; length: 15; size: many; J: TRBJ2-3; V: TRBV7-9; CDR3: CASSLVLDSTDTQYF; DNA: TGTGCCAGCAGCTTAGTTCTTGATAGCACAGATACGCAGTATTTT
D: TRBD1; length: 14; size: NA; J: TRBJ2-5; V: TRBV24-1; CDR3: CATSEPRGQETQYF; DNA: TGTGCCACCAGTGAACCCAGGGGGCAAGAGACCCAGTACTTC
D: NA; length: 13; size: many; J: TRBJ1-1; V: TRBV3-1; CDR3: CASTTGLNTEAFF; DNA: TGTGCCAGCACGACAGGCCTGAACACTGAAGCTTTCTTT
D: TRBD2; length: 15; size: NA; J: TRBJ2-7; V: TRBV7-8; CDR3: CASSLMSGRSYEQYF; DNA: TGTGCCAGCAGCTTAATGAGCGGGAGAAGCTACGAGCAGTACTTC
D: TRBD1; length: 14; size: NA; J: TRBJ2-1; V: TRBV6-2/TRBV6-3; CDR3: CASGKTGLYNEQFF; DNA: TGTGCCAGCGGTAAGACAGGGCTCTACAATGAGCAGTTCTTC
D: NA; length: 14; size: few; J: TRBJ2-5; V: TRBV6-5; CDR3: CASSYRQLQETQYF; DNA: TGTGCCAGCAGTTACAGACAGTTACAAGAGACCCAGTACTTC
D: NA; length: 16; size: NA; J: TRBJ2-1; V: TRBV3-1; CDR3: CASSQVTGSSYNEQFF; DNA: TGTGCCAGCAGCCAAGTGACGGGGAGCTCCTACAATGAGCAGTTCTTC
D: TRBD1; length: 14; size: NA; J: TRBJ1-1; V: TRBV6-5; CDR3: CASSYTGGMSEAFF; DNA: TGTGCCAGCAGTTACACAGGGGGCATGTCTGAAGCTTTCTTT
D: NA; length: 12; size: NA; J: TRBJ1-1; V: TRBV19; CDR3: CASSMVNRQAFF; DNA: TGTGCCAGTAGTATGGTCAACCGGCAAGCTTTCTTT
D: TRBD2; length: 16; size: NA; J: TRBJ2-5; V: TRBV12-3/TRBV12-4; CDR3: CASSLQPPGLGKTQYF; DNA: TGTGCCAGCAGTTTACAACCTCCAGGACTAGGAAAGACCCAGTACTTC
D: NA; length: 14; size: many; J: TRBJ1-2; V: TRBV5-6; CDR3: CASSRRQNNYGYTF; DNA: TGTGCCAGCAGCCGCCGACAGAACAACTATGGCTACACCTTC
D: TRBD2; length: 15; size: NA; J: TRBJ2-1; V: TRBV7-2; CDR3: CASRPSGGAYNEQFF; DNA: TGTGCCAGCAGGCCTAGCGGGGGGGCCTACAATGAGCAGTTCTTC
D: TRBD2; length: 15; size: many; J: TRBJ2-3; V: TRBV7-9; CDR3: CASSARAGVGDTQYF; DNA: TGTGCCAGCAGCGCCCGCGCGGGAGTTGGAGATACGCAGTATTTT
D: NA; length: 17; size: NA; J: TRBJ1-1; V: TRBV9; CDR3: CASSVGGDIRANTEAFF; DNA: TGTGCCAGCAGCGTAGGGGGGGACATAAGGGCGAACACTGAAGCTTTCTTT
D: NA; length: 20; size: many; J: TRBJ1-5; V: TRBV15; CDR3: CATSSRTQDRDRYDNQPQHF; DNA: TGTGCCACCAGCTCACGGACCCAAGACCGAGACAGGTACGACAATCAGCCCCAGCATTTT
D: TRBD1; length: 17; size: NA; J: TRBJ2-2; V: TRBV7-9; CDR3: CASSFRGTGTWTGELFF; DNA: TGTGCCAGCAGCTTCAGAGGGACAGGGACATGGACCGGGGAGCTGTTTTTT
D: TRBD1; length: 14; size: NA; J: TRBJ2-2; V: TRBV6-1; CDR3: CASTVQGASGELFF; DNA: TGTGCCAGCACGGTACAGGGGGCAAGCGGGGAGCTGTTTTTT
D: TRBD1; length: 16; size: many; J: TRBJ2-1; V: TRBV3-1; CDR3: CASSGDRGGSYNEQFF; DNA: TGTGCCAGCAGCGGGGACAGGGGAGGGTCCTACAATGAGCAGTTCTTC
D: TRBD1; length: 15; size: many; J: TRBJ1-6; V: TRBV6-5; CDR3: CASSYGQGANSPLHF; DNA: TGTGCCAGCAGTTACGGACAGGGGGCAAATTCACCCCTCCACTTT